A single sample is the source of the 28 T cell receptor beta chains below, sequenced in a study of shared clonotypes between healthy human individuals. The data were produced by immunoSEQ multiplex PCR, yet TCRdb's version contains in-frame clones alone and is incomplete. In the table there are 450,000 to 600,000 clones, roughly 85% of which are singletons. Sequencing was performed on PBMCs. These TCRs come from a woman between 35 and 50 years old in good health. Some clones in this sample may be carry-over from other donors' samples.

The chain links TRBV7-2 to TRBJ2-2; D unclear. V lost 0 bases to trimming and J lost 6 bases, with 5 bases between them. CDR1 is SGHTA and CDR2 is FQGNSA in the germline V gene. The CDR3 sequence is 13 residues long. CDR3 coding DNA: TGTGCCAGCAGCTTAGCCCCGGCCGGGGAGCTGTTTTTT. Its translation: CASSLAPAGELFF.

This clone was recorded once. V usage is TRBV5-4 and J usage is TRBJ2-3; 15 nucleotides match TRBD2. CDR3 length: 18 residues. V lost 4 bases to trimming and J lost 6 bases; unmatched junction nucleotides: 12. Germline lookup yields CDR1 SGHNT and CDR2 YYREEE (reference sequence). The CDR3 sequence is CASSQGLAGGVEWDTQYF. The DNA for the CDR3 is TGTGCCAGCAGCCAGGGACTAGCGGGAGGAGTGGAATGGGATACGCAGTATTTT.

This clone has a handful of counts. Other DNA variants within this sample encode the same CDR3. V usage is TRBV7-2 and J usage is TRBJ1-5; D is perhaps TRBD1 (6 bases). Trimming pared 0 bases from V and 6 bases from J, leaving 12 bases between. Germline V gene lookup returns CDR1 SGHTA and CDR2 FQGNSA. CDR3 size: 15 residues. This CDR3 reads CASSLAGGQGQPQHF. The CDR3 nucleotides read TGTGCCAGCAGCTTAGCTGGGGGGCAGGGTCAGCCCCAGCATTTT.

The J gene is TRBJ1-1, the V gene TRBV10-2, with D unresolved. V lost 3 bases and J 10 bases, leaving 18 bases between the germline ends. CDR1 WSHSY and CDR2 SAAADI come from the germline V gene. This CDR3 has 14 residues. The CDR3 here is CASSEVPEEFRAFF. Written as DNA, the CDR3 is TGCGCCAGCAGTGAAGTTCCAGAGGAATTTCGAGCTTTCTTT.

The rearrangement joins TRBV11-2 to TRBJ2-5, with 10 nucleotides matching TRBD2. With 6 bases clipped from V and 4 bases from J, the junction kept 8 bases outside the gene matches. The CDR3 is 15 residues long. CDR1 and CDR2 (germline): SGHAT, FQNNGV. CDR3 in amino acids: CASRRSGRGGETQYF. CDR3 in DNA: TGTGCCAGCAGGCGGAGCGGGAGGGGGGGAGAGACCCAGTACTTC.

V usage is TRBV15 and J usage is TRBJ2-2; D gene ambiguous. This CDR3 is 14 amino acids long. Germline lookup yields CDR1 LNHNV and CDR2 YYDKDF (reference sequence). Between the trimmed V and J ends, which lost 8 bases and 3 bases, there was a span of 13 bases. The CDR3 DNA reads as TGTGCCACCTCGAGTGGGATCGACACCGGGGAGCTGTTTTTT. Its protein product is CATSSGIDTGELFF.

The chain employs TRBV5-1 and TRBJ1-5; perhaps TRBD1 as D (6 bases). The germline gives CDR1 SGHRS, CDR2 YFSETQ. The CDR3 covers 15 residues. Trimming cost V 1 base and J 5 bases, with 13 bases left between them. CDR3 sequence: CASSLMGTRDQPQHF. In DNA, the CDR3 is TGCGCCAGCAGCTTGATGGGGACAAGGGATCAGCCCCAGCATTTT.

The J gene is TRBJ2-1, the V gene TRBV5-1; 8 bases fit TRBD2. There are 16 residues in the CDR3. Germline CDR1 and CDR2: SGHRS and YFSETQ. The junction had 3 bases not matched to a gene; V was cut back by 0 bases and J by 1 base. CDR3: CASSLVGGRSYNEQFF. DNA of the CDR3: TGCGCCAGCAGCTTGGTGGGCGGGAGGTCCTACAATGAGCAGTTCTTC.

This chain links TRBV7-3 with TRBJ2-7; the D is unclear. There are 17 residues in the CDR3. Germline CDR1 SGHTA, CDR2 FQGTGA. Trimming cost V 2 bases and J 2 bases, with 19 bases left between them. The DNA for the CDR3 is TGTGCCAGCAGCTTATCTCACGGTGCGGACGGTACCTACGAGCAGTACTTC. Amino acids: CASSLSHGADGTYEQYF.

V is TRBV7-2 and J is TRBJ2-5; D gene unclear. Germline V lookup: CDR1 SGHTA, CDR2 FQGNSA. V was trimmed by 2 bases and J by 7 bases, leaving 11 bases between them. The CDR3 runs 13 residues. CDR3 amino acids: CASSLLGAGTQYF. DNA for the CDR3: TGTGCCAGCAGCTTACTAGGAGCCGGGACCCAGTACTTC.

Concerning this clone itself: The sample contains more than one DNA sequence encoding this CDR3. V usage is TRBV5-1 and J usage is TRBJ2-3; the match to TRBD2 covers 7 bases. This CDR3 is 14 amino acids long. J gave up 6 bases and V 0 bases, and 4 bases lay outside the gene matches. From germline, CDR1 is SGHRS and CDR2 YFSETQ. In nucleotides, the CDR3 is TGCGCCAGCAGCTTGGGACTAGCTGAGGATACGCAGTATTTT. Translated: CASSLGLAEDTQYF.

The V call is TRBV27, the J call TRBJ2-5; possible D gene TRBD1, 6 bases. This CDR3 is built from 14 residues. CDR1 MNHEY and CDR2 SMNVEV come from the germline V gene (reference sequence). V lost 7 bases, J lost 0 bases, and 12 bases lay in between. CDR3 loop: CASKTGTYQETQYF. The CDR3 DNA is TGTGCCAGCAAGACGGGGACATACCAAGAGACCCAGTACTTC.

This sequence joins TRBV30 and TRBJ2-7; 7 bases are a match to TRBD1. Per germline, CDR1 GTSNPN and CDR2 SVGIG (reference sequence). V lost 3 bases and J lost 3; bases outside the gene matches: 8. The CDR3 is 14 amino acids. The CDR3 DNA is TGTGCCTGGAGGGGCGGCAGGGGGTACTACGAGCAGTACTTC. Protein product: CAWRGGRGYYEQYF. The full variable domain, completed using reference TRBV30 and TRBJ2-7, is SQTIHQWPATLVQPVGSPLSLECTVEGTSNPNLYWYRQAAGRGLQLLFYSVGIGQISSEVPQNLSASRPQDRQFILSSKKLLLSDSGFYLCAWRGGRGYYEQYFGPGTRLTVT.

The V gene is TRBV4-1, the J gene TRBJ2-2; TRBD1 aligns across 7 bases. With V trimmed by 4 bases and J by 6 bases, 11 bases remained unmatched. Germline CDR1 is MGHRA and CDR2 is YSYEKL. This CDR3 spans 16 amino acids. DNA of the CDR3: TGCGCCAGCAGCCCCTCTGTGGGACAGCGAGCCGGGGAGCTGTTTTTT. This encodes CASSPSVGQRAGELFF.

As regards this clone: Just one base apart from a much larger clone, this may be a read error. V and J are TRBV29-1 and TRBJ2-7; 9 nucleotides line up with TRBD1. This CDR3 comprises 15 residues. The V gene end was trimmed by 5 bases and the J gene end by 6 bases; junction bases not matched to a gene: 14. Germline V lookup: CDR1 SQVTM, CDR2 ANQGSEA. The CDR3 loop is CSVTPIQGALGEQYF. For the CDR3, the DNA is TGCAGCGTTACGCCAATACAGGGGGCGCTTGGCGAGCAGTACTTC.

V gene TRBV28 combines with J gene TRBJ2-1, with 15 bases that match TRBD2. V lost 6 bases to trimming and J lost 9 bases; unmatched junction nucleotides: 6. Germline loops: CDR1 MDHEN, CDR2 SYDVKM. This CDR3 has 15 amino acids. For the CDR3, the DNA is TGTGCCAGCAGCCCCGGACTAGCGGGAGGGCTTGAGCAGTTCTTC. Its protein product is CASSPGLAGGLEQFF.

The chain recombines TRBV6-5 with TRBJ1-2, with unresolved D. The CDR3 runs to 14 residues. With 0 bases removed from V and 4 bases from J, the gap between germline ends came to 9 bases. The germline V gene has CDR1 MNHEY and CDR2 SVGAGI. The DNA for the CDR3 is TGTGCCAGCAGTTACTCCTTCCAGTCCTATGGCTACACCTTC. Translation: CASSYSFQSYGYTF.

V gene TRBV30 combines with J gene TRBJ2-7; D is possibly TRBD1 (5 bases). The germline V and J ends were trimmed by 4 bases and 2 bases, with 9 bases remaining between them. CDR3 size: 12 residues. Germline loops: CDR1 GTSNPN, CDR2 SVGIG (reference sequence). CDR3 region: CAWTSGTYEQYF. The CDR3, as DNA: TGTGCCTGGACGTCAGGGACCTACGAGCAGTACTTC.

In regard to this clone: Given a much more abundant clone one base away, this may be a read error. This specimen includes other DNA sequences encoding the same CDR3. As DNA, the CDR3 is TGTGCCAGCAGCTTGAGGGGGTACACCGGGGAGCTGTTTTTT. It translates to CASSLRGYTGELFF. The genes are TRBV7-9 and TRBJ2-2; TRBD1 might be the D (6 bases). The CDR3 consists of 14 residues. Deletions cut 3 bases from V and 3 bases from J, with 8 bases between. Germline V lookup: CDR1 SEHNR, CDR2 FQNEAQ (reference sequence). Variable domain in full (rest from reference TRBV7-9 and TRBJ2-2): DTGVSQNPRHKITKRGQNVTFRCDPISEHNRLYWYRQTLGQGPEFLTYFQNEAQLEKSRLLSDRFSAERPKGSFSTLEIQRTEQGDSAMYLCASSLRGYTGELFFGEGSRLTVL.

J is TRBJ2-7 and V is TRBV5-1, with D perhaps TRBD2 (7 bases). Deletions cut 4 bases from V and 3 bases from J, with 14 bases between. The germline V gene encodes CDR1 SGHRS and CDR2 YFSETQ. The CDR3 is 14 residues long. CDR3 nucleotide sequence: TGCGCCAGCAGCCACGCGGGGGACAACTACGAGCAGTACTTC. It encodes CASSHAGDNYEQYF.

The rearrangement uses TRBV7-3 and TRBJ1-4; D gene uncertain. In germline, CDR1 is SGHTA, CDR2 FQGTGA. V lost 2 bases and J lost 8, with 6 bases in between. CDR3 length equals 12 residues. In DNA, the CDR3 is TGTGCCAGCAGCTTATGGAGGGAAAAACTGTTTTTT. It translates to CASSLWREKLFF.

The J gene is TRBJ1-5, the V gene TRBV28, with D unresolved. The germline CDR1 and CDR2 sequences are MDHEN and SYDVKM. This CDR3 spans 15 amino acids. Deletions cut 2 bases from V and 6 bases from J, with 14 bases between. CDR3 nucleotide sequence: TGTGCCAGCAGTTTAGTGACTCCGGTTGGTCAGCCCCAGCATTTT. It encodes CASSLVTPVGQPQHF.

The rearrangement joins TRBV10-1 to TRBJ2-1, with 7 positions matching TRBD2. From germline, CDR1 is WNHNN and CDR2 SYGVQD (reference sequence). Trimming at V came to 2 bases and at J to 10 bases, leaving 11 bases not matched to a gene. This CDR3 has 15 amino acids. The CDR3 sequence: CASSEGRGVPPEQFF. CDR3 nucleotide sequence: TGCGCCAGCAGTGAGGGCCGGGGGGTCCCCCCCGAGCAGTTCTTC.

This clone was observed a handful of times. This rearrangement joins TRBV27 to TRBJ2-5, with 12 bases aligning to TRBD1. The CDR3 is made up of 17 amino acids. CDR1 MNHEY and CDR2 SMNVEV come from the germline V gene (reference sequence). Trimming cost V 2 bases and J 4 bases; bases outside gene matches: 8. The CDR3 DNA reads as TGTGCCAGCAGTTTACCTCAGGGGACAGGGGGCCGAGAGACCCAGTACTTC. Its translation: CASSLPQGTGGRETQYF.

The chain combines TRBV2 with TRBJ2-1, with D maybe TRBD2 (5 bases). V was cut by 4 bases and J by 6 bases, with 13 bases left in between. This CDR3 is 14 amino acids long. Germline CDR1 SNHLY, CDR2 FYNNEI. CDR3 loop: CASSGELGINEQFF. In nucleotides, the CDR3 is TGTGCCAGCAGTGGGGAGCTCGGGATCAATGAGCAGTTCTTC.

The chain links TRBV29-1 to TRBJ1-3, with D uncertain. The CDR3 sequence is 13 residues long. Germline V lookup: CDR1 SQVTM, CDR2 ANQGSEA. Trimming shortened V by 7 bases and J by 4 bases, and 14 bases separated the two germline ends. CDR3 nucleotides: TGCAGCGCCGAGACCGGGTCCGGAAACACCATATATTTT. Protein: CSAETGSGNTIYF.

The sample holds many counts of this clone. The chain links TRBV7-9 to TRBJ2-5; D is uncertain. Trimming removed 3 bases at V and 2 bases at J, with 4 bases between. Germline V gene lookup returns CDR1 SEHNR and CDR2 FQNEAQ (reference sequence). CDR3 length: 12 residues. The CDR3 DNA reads TGTGCCAGCAGCTTGCCGCAAGAGACCCAGTACTTC. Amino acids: CASSLPQETQYF.

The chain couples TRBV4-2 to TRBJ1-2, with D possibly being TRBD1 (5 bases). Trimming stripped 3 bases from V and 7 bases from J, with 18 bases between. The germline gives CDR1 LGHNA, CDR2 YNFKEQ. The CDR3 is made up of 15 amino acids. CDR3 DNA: TGTGCCAGCAGCCACTCAGGGTCTAGAAGGGGTGGCTACACCTTC. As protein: CASSHSGSRRGGYTF.